This is a list of T cell receptor beta chains from one sample in a study of type 1 regulatory T cells. Via MiXCR, TCRdb re-called the reads, giving one row per CDR3 protein. Of about 15,000 distinct CDR3 sequences listed, roughly 15% are singletons. Their cognate antigens are unknown. What was sequenced was cultured T cells, either the whole culture or a sorted T cell fraction (not recorded which). Every receptor here comes from a human donor in good health. Each CDR3 is given with its conserved first and last residue. Each record gives: CDR3 DNA, CDR3 protein, D gene, J gene, CDR3 length, clone size, V gene. A D gene is named only where the DNA matches it firmly. The listing skips clone size in some rows; elsewhere it reads once, few, many or a size class.

CDR3 DNA: TGTGCCAGCAGCTTATCCCTAGCGGGAGACGAGATCTTC
CDR3 protein: CASSLSLAGDEIF
D gene: TRBD2
J gene: TRBJ2-1
CDR3 length: 13
clone size: many
V gene: TRBV7-2

CDR3 DNA: TGCAGCGTTGAAGTGGGTTTTGGGGCTGGGAATCAGCCCCAGCATTTT
CDR3 protein: CSVEVGFGAGNQPQHF
D gene: -
J gene: TRBJ1-5
CDR3 length: 16
clone size: medium-sized
V gene: TRBV29-1

CDR3 DNA: TGTGCCAGCAGCTTAGCCGGGGGTTCACCCCTCCACTTT
CDR3 protein: CASSLAGGSPLHF
D gene: -
J gene: TRBJ1-6
CDR3 length: 13
clone size: many
V gene: TRBV7-3

CDR3 DNA: TGTGCCAGCAGCTTAGCTAGCGACTACGAGCAGTACTTC
CDR3 protein: CASSLASDYEQYF
D gene: -
J gene: TRBJ2-7
CDR3 length: 13
clone size: many
V gene: TRBV7-2

CDR3 DNA: TGCAGTGCTAGGCAAAGCGGAGAGACCCAGTACTTC
CDR3 protein: CSARQSGETQYF
D gene: -
J gene: TRBJ2-5
CDR3 length: 12
clone size: many
V gene: TRBV20-1

CDR3 DNA: TGTGCCTGGAGTCGGCGGACGGATCAGCCCCAGCATTTT
CDR3 protein: CAWSRRTDQPQHF
D gene: -
J gene: TRBJ1-5
CDR3 length: 13
clone size: many
V gene: TRBV30

CDR3 DNA: TGCAGCGTTGAAGAGCAGGGGGCGGTCGGCGAGCAGTACTTC
CDR3 protein: CSVEEQGAVGEQYF
D gene: TRBD1
J gene: TRBJ2-7
CDR3 length: 14
clone size: large
V gene: TRBV29-1

CDR3 DNA: TGTGCCAGCAGCCCACAGGCGGGCTTGAGTACTGAAGCTTTCTTT
CDR3 protein: CASSPQAGLSTEAFF
D gene: -
J gene: TRBJ1-1
CDR3 length: 15
clone size: medium-sized
V gene: TRBV7-9

CDR3 DNA: TGTGCCAGCAGGGTGGCGGAGACCCAGTACTTC
CDR3 protein: CASRVAETQYF
D gene: -
J gene: TRBJ2-5
CDR3 length: 11
clone size: -
V gene: TRBV2

CDR3 DNA: TGTGCCAGCAGCGTAGTGGGAGATACGCAGTATTTT
CDR3 protein: CASSVVGDTQYF
D gene: -
J gene: TRBJ2-3
CDR3 length: 12
clone size: many
V gene: TRBV9

CDR3 DNA: TGTGCCTGGAGCTTGGGAGTTATAAATCAGCCCCAGCATTTT
CDR3 protein: CAWSLGVINQPQHF
D gene: -
J gene: TRBJ1-5
CDR3 length: 14
clone size: few
V gene: TRBV30

CDR3 DNA: TGTGCCAGCTCACCACTGCGGAGCGCCGGGGAGCTGTTTTTT
CDR3 protein: CASSPLRSAGELFF
D gene: -
J gene: TRBJ2-2
CDR3 length: 14
clone size: -
V gene: TRBV18

CDR3 DNA: TGTGCCACCAGTGAGAAAGGGACGATGGAGACCCAGTACTTC
CDR3 protein: CATSEKGTMETQYF
D gene: -
J gene: TRBJ2-5
CDR3 length: 14
clone size: many
V gene: TRBV24-1

CDR3 DNA: TGTGCCAGCAGCTTTGAACTAGGCTACAATGAGCAGTTCTTC
CDR3 protein: CASSFELGYNEQFF
D gene: -
J gene: TRBJ2-1
CDR3 length: 14
clone size: many
V gene: TRBV5-4

CDR3 DNA: TGTGCCAGCAGCCAACTTGGGGGAGGGAACACTGAAGCTTTCTTT
CDR3 protein: CASSQLGGGNTEAFF
D gene: -
J gene: TRBJ1-1
CDR3 length: 15
clone size: many
V gene: TRBV9

CDR3 DNA: TGTGCCAGCAGTGCGAACAGGGGGAGTAATTCACCCCTCCACTTT
CDR3 protein: CASSANRGSNSPLHF
D gene: TRBD1
J gene: TRBJ1-6
CDR3 length: 15
clone size: many
V gene: TRBV27

CDR3 DNA: TGTGCCAGCAGCCCGGCGAGACTAGCCTACGAGCAGTACTTC
CDR3 protein: CASSPARLAYEQYF
D gene: -
J gene: TRBJ2-7
CDR3 length: 14
clone size: -
V gene: TRBV7-2

CDR3 DNA: TGTGCCATCAGGGGGGGCCGCGGCCGACAACTCTCTAGCACAGATACGCAGTATTTT
CDR3 protein: CAIRGGRGRQLSSTDTQYF
D gene: -
J gene: TRBJ2-3
CDR3 length: 19
clone size: many
V gene: TRBV10-3

CDR3 DNA: TGCGCCAGCAGCTTATTGGGACTAGCGGGATCTACCTCCTACAATGAGCAGTTCTTC
CDR3 protein: CASSLLGLAGSTSYNEQFF
D gene: TRBD2
J gene: TRBJ2-1
CDR3 length: 19
clone size: many
V gene: TRBV5-1

CDR3 DNA: TGTGCCAGCAGCCGAATCCCCAGGAGTATTATGCATCAGCCCCAGCATTTT
CDR3 protein: CASSRIPRSIMHQPQHF
D gene: -
J gene: TRBJ1-5
CDR3 length: 17
clone size: -
V gene: TRBV12-3/TRBV12-4

CDR3 DNA: TGCAGCGTTGAAGTAGTCAGGGCGGAGACCCAGTACTTC
CDR3 protein: CSVEVVRAETQYF
D gene: -
J gene: TRBJ2-5
CDR3 length: 13
clone size: many
V gene: TRBV29-1

CDR3 DNA: TGTGCCTGGAGTTCAGCGGAGTTCAATGAGCAGTTCTTC
CDR3 protein: CAWSSAEFNEQFF
D gene: -
J gene: TRBJ2-1
CDR3 length: 13
clone size: -
V gene: TRBV30

CDR3 DNA: TGTGCCAGCAGCCCCAGGGGGCCGAAGCTGTTTTTT
CDR3 protein: CASSPRGPKLFF
D gene: TRBD1
J gene: TRBJ2-2
CDR3 length: 12
clone size: many
V gene: TRBV3-1

CDR3 DNA: TGTGCCAGCAGCGAACTAGCGGAGGGGGGGGAGCTGTTTTTT
CDR3 protein: CASSELAEGGELFF
D gene: TRBD2
J gene: TRBJ2-2
CDR3 length: 14
clone size: hyperexpanded
V gene: TRBV9

CDR3 DNA: TGCGCCAGCAGCTCTCGACAGACGCGAGGGACCGGGGAGCTGTTTTTT
CDR3 protein: CASSSRQTRGTGELFF
D gene: -
J gene: TRBJ2-2
CDR3 length: 16
clone size: -
V gene: TRBV4-1

CDR3 DNA: TGCGCCAGCAGCCAAGAACCGGGACTAGCGGGAGGAGAGACCCAGTACTTC
CDR3 protein: CASSQEPGLAGGETQYF
D gene: TRBD2
J gene: TRBJ2-5
CDR3 length: 17
clone size: many
V gene: TRBV4-1

CDR3 DNA: TGTGCCAGCAGCTTACAGGGGGCGGACGAGCAGTACTTC
CDR3 protein: CASSLQGADEQYF
D gene: TRBD1
J gene: TRBJ2-7
CDR3 length: 13
clone size: many
V gene: TRBV5-4

CDR3 DNA: TGTGCCAGCAGCCAATCCCAGGGGAAACTGTTTTTT
CDR3 protein: CASSQSQGKLFF
D gene: -
J gene: TRBJ1-4
CDR3 length: 12
clone size: medium-sized
V gene: TRBV6-5

CDR3 DNA: TGTGCCAGCAGTGGATACAGGGTCTCTGAAGCTTTCTTT
CDR3 protein: CASSGYRVSEAFF
D gene: -
J gene: TRBJ1-1
CDR3 length: 13
clone size: few
V gene: TRBV6-1